This T cell receptor (beta chain) was sequenced during a study of response to subunit inactivated influenza vaccine. The study, taken as a whole, reports: Authors suggested that a seasonal influenza vaccination recruits few new T cells each time.

This clonotype was detected ten times or more. The antigen is unknown. CDR1 and CDR2 from the germline V gene are MNHNS and SASEGT. V lost 7 bases to trimming and J lost 4 bases; unmatched junction nucleotides: 14. The length of the CDR3 is 19 residues. TCRdb re-derived calls from the RT-PCR reads in MiXCR, one entry per CDR3 protein. The sample has roughly 460,000 distinct CDR3 sequences, approximately 10% seen once; the top ten hold roughly 12%. This receptor was identified in a man aged 50 or older who received an inactivated influenza vaccine. V usage is TRBV6-1 and J usage is TRBJ2-2, with 14 bases lining up with TRBD2. The sequencing here drew on PBMCs from blood, taken 45 days after vaccination. Written as DNA, the CDR3 is TGTGCCAGCAAAAAGGGCCAACCGGGACTAGCGGGAGTCACCGGGGAGCTGTTTTTT. Translating gives CASKKGQPGLAGVTGELFF.